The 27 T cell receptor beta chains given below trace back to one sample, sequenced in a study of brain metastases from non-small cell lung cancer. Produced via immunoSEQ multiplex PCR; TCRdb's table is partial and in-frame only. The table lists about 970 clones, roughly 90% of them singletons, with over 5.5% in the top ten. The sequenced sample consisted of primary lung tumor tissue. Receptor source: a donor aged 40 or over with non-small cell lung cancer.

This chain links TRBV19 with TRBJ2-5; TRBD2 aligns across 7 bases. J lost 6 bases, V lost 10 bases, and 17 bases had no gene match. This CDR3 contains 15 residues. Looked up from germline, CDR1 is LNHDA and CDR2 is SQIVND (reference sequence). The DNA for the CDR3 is TGTGCCACCCAGGATGCGGGAGTTGGACAAAAGACCCAGTACTTC. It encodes CATQDAGVGQKTQYF.

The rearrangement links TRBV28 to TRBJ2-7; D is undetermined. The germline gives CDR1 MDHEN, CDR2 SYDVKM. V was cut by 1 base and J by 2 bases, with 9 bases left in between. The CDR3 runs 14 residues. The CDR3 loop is CASSLSAVPYEQYF. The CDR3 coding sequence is TGTGCCAGCAGTTTATCCGCCGTTCCCTACGAGCAGTACTTC.

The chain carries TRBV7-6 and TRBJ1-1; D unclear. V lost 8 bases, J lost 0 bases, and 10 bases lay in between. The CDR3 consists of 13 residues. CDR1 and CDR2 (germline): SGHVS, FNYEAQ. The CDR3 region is CASSYGVNTEAFF. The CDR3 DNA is TGTGCCAGCTCCTACGGGGTGAACACTGAAGCTTTCTTT.

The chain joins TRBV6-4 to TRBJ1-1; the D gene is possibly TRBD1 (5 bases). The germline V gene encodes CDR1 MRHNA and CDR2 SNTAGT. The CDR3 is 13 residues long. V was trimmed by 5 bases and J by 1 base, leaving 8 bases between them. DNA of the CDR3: TGTGCCAGCAGTAGGGGCGGGAACACTGAAGCTTTCTTT. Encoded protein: CASSRGGNTEAFF.

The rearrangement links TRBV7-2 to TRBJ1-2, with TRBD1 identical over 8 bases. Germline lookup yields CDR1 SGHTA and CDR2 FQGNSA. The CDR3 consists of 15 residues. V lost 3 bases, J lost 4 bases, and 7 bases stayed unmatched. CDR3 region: CASSLDRALSYGYTF. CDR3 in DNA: TGTGCCAGCAGCTTGGACAGGGCGCTGAGCTATGGCTACACCTTC.

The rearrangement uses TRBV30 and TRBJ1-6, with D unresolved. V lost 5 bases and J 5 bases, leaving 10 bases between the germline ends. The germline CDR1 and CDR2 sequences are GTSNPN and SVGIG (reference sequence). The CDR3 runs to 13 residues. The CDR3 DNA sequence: TGTGCCTGGGGGCTACGTAATAATTCACCCCTCCACTTT. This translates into CAWGLRNNSPLHF. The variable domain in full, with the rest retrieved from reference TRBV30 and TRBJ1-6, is SQTIHQWPATLVQPVGSPLSLECTVEGTSNPNLYWYRQAAGRGLQLLFYSVGIGQISSEVPQNLSASRPQDRQFILSSKKLLLSDSGFYLCAWGLRNNSPLHFGNGTRLTVT.

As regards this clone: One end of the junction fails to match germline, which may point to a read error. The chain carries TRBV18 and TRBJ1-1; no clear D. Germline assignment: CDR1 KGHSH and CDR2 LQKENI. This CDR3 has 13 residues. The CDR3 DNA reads TGTGTCAGCTCACCGGCCTTGAACACTGAAGCTTTCTTT. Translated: CVSSPALNTEAFF.

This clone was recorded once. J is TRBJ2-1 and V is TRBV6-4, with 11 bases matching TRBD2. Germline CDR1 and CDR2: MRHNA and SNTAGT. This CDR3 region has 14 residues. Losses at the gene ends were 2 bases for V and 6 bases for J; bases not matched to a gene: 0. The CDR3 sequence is CASSDGTSGNEQFF. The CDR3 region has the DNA TGTGCCAGCAGTGACGGGACTAGCGGCAATGAGCAGTTCTTC.

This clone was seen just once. The CDR3 bases are TGTGCCAGCTCACGGGCGGGGGTGACCAACACAGATACGCAGTATTTT. Its protein is CASSRAGVTNTDTQYF. The V gene is TRBV18, the J gene TRBJ2-3, with 7 bases that match TRBD2. The CDR3 extends over 16 amino acids. Germline V gene data show CDR1 as KGHSH and CDR2 as LQKENI. V trimming: 4 bases; J trimming: 2 bases; junction bases outside the gene matches: 9.

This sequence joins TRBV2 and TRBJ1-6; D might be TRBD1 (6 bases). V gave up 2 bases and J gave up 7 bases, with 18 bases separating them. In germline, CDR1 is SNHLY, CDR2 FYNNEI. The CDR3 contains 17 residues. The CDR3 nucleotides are TGTGCCAGCAGTGAAAAAGGGGGTCCGGGATGGAATTCACCCCTCCACTTT. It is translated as CASSEKGGPGWNSPLHF.

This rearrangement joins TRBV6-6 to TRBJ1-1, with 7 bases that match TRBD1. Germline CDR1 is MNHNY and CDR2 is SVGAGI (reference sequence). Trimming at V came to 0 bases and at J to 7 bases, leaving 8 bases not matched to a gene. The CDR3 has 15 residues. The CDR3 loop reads CASSYSRRQGNEAFF. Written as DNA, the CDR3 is TGTGCCAGCAGTTACTCTCGGAGACAGGGAAATGAAGCTTTCTTT.

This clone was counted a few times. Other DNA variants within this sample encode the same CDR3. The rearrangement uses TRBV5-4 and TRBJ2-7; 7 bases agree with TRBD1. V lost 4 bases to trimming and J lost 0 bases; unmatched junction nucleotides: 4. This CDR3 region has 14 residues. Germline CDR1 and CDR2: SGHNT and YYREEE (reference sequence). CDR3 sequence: CASSTGQRSYEQYF. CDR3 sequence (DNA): TGTGCCAGCAGCACGGGACAGCGCTCCTACGAGCAGTACTTC.

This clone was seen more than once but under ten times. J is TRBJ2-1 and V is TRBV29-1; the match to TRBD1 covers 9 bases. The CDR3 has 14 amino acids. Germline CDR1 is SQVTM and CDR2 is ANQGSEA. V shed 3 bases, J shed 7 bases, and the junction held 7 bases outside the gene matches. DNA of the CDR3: TGCAGCGTTGATTTAGGACAGGGGAAGAATGAGCAGTTCTTC. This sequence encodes CSVDLGQGKNEQFF.

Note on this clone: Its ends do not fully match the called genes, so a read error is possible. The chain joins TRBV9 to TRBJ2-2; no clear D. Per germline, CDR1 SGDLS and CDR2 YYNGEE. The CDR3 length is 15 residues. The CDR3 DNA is TGTGCCAGCAGTGTAGAGTCTGGAGTAACCGGGGAGCTGTTTTTT. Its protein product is CASSVESGVTGELFF.

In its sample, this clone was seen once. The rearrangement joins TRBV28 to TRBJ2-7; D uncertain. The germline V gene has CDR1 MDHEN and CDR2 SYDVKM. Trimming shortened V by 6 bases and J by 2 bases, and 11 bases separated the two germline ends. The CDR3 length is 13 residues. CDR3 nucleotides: TGTGCCAGCAGAAGGGTCTTCCCCTACGAGCAGTACTTC. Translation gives CASRRVFPYEQYF.

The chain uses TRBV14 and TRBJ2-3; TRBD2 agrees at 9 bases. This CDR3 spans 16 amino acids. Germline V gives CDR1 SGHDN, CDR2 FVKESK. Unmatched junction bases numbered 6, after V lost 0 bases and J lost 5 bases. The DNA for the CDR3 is TGTGCCAGCAGCCAAGATCGTCTAGCGGGACAAGATACGCAGTATTTT. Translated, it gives CASSQDRLAGQDTQYF. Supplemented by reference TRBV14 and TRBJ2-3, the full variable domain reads EAGVTQFPSHSVIEKGQTVTLRCDPISGHDNLYWYRRVMGKEIKFLLHFVKESKQDESGMPNNRFLAERTGGTYSTLKVQPAELEDSGVYFCASSQDRLAGQDTQYFGPGTRLTVL.

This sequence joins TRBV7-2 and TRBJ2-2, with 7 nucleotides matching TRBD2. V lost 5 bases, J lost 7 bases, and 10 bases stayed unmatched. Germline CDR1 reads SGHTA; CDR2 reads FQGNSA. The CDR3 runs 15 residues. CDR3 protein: CASSPRQGGIGELFF. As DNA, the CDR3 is TGTGCCAGCAGCCCACGCCAGGGAGGGATCGGGGAGCTGTTTTTT.

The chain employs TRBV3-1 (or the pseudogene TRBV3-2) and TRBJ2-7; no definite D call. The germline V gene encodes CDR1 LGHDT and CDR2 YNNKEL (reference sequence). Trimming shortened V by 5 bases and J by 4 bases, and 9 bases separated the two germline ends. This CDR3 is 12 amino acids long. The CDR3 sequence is CASSDVWYEQYF. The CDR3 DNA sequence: TGTGCCAGCAGCGACGTGTGGTACGAGCAGTACTTC.

CDR3 region: CASSLVYEGYGYTF. Written as DNA, the CDR3 is TGTGCCAGCAGCTTAGTTTACGAAGGCTATGGCTACACCTTC. V usage is TRBV7-2 and J usage is TRBJ1-2; D is uncertain. This CDR3 contains 14 residues. The V end was cut by 1 base, the J end by 4 bases, with 10 bases between. Germline assignment: CDR1 SGHTA and CDR2 FQGNSA.

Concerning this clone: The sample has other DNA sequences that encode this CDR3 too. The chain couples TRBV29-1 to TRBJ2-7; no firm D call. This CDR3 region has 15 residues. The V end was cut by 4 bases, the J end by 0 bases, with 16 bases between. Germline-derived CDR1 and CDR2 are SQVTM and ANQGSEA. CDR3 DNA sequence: TGCAGCGTTGCGGCAGTCCCCGGGCTCTCCTACGAGCAGTACTTC. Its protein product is CSVAAVPGLSYEQYF.

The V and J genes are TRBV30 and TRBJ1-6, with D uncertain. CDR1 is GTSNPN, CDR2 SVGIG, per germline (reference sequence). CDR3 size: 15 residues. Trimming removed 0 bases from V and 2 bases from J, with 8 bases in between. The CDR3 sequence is CAWSVLSTYNSPLHF. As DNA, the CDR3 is TGTGCCTGGAGTGTACTCAGTACCTATAATTCACCCCTCCACTTT.

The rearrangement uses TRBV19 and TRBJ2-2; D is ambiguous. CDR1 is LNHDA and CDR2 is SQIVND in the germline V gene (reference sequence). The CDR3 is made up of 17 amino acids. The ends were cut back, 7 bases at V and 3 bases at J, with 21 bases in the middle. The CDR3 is CASNAPRERVDTGELFF. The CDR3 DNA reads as TGTGCCAGTAACGCTCCCCGAGAAAGGGTAGACACCGGGGAGCTGTTTTTT.

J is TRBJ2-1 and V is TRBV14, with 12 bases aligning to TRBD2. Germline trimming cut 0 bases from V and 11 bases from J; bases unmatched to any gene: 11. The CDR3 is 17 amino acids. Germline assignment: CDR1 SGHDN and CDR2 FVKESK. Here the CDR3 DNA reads TGTGCCAGCAGCCAAGATCGCCGACTAGCGGGAGACAGTAAGCAGTTCTTC. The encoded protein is CASSQDRRLAGDSKQFF.

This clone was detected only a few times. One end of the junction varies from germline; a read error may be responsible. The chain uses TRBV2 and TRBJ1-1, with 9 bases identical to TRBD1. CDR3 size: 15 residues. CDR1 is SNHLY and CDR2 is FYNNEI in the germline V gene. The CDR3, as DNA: TGTGCCAGCAGATACATAAACAGGGGGCACACCGAAGCTTTCTTT. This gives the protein CASRYINRGHTEAFF.

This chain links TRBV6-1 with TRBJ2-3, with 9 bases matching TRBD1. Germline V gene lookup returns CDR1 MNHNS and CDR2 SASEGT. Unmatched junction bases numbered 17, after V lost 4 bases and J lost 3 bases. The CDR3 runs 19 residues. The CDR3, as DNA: TGTGCCAGCAGTGCGAGGACGGGACAGGGAGTGGGGATGACAGATACGCAGTATTTT. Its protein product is CASSARTGQGVGMTDTQYF.

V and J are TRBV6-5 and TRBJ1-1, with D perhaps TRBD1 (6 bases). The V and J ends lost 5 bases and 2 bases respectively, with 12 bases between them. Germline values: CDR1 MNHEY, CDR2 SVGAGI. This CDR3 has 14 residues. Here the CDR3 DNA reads TGTGCCAGCAGTCCTCGACAGGTCAACACTGAAGCTTTCTTT. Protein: CASSPRQVNTEAFF.

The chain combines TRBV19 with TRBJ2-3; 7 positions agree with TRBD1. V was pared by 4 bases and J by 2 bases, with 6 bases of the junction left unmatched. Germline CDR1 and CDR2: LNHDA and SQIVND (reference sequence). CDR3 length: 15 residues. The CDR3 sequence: CASSRRGQPTDTQYF. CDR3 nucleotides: TGTGCCAGTAGTAGAAGGGGACAGCCCACAGATACGCAGTATTTT. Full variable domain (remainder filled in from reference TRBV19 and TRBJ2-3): DGGITQSPKYLFRKEGQNVTLSCEQNLNHDAMYWYRQDPGQGLRLIYYSQIVNDFQKGDIAEGYSVSREKKESFPLTVTSAQKNPTAFYLCASSRRGQPTDTQYFGPGTRLTVL.